These 16 T cell receptor beta chains share one sample of origin, sequenced in a study of identical twins. TCRdb itself ran the 5' RACE reads through MiXCR, one entry per CDR3 protein. The data contain 700,000 or so distinct CDR3 sequences, 8.5% to 9.5% of them singletons. The same data also went into a second study, on yellow fever vaccine responses in identical twins.

Input material: PBMCs. The source of these receptors is a woman in her late teens or twenties in good health.

The table lists this clonotype with a few counts. The rearrangement links TRBV27 to TRBJ2-7; D unresolved. Between the trimmed V and J ends, which lost 4 bases and 4 bases, there was a span of 14 bases. The germline gives CDR1 MNHEY, CDR2 SMNVEV (reference sequence). This CDR3 region has 14 residues. The CDR3 loop reads CASSSVREFYEQYF. CDR3 coding DNA: TGTGCCAGCAGTTCGGTCCGAGAGTTTTACGAGCAGTACTTC.

The V call is TRBV11-3, the J call TRBJ2-7; unclear D gene. Germline CDR1 and CDR2: SGHNT and YENEEA. There are 12 residues in the CDR3. V was cut by 2 bases and J by 5 bases, with 7 bases left in between. The CDR3 protein is CASSLKGNEQYF. CDR3 nucleotide sequence: TGTGCCAGCAGCTTAAAGGGAAACGAGCAGTACTTC.

This clonotype was recorded a few times. The chain is built from TRBV7-8 and TRBJ2-7; 10 bases map to TRBD1. The V and J ends lost 6 bases and 2 bases, in that order; junction bases with no gene match: 7. This CDR3 is 15 amino acids long. CDR1 is SGHVS, CDR2 FQNEAQ, per germline. CDR3 coding DNA: TGTGCCAGCAGTTACACCGGGACAGGGGCCTACGAGCAGTACTTC. Residues: CASSYTGTGAYEQYF.

The chain joins TRBV20-1 to TRBJ1-5; maybe TRBD1 (5 bases). Trimming took off 1 base at V and 7 bases at J, with 11 bases between the two ends. This CDR3 region has 13 residues. Germline-derived CDR1 and CDR2 are DFQATT and SNEGSKA (reference sequence). The chain's CDR3 is CSARVGVGQPQHF. In nucleotides, the CDR3 is TGCAGTGCTAGAGTAGGGGTGGGACAGCCCCAGCATTTT.

This chain joins TRBV7-9 and TRBJ2-3; 9 bases map to TRBD2. Germline loops: CDR1 SEHNR, CDR2 FQNEAQ (reference sequence). Trimming cost V 4 bases and J 4 bases; bases outside gene matches: 9. CDR3 length: 16 amino acids. The DNA for the CDR3 is TGTGCCAGCAGCTCCTCTGTAGCGGGAGTTCCAGATACGCAGTATTTT. Its protein is CASSSSVAGVPDTQYF.

There are a few counts of this clonotype. The J gene is TRBJ2-4, the V gene TRBV6-5; 10 positions agree with TRBD1. Germline CDR1 MNHEY, CDR2 SVGAGI. The V gene end was trimmed by 2 bases and the J gene end by 0 bases; junction bases not matched to a gene: 1. There are 16 residues in the CDR3. CDR3 amino acids: CASSYGQGEAKNIQYF. The CDR3 DNA reads as TGTGCCAGCAGTTACGGACAGGGGGAAGCCAAAAACATTCAGTACTTC.

The chain joins TRBV20-1 to TRBJ2-1, with 8 nucleotides matching TRBD2. CDR1 is DFQATT and CDR2 is SNEGSKA in the germline V gene (reference sequence). This CDR3 spans 14 amino acids. The junction had 12 bases not matched to a gene; V was cut back by 7 bases and J by 7 bases. The CDR3 DNA is TGCAGTGTCACCGGGACTAGGAATCGAAATGAGCAGTTCTTC. Protein: CSVTGTRNRNEQFF.

The chain couples TRBV6-1 to TRBJ2-3, with D possibly TRBD2 on 6 matching bases. The germline V gene has CDR1 MNHNS and CDR2 SASEGT. CDR3 length: 15 residues. V was clipped by 10 bases and J by 2 bases, with 19 bases between them. CDR3 residues: CAISRARGVTDTQYF. CDR3 bases: TGTGCCATCTCACGGGCCCGCGGGGTCACAGATACGCAGTATTTT.

This clonotype was recorded at least ten times. The chain has TRBV12-3 or TRBV12-4 and TRBJ2-2; the D call may be TRBD1 or TRBD2 (5 bases each). V was shortened by 6 bases and J by 2 bases, with 16 bases between the two germline ends. The CDR3 is 16 residues long. The CDR3 spells CASSNSPGPNTGELFF. CDR3 DNA: TGTGCCAGCAGCAACTCACCGGGACCAAACACCGGGGAGCTGTTTTTT.

Only a few counts were recorded for this clonotype. The chain has TRBV7-9 and TRBJ2-2; 8 bases align to TRBD2. Germline trimming cut 6 bases from V and 1 base from J; bases unmatched to any gene: 7. Germline loops: CDR1 SEHNR, CDR2 FQNEAQ (reference sequence). The CDR3 extends over 16 amino acids. The CDR3: CASRSSGVQNTGELFF. The DNA for the CDR3 is TGTGCCAGCAGAAGTAGCGGGGTTCAGAACACCGGGGAGCTGTTTTTT.

V usage is TRBV20-1 and J usage is TRBJ2-5; 11 bases fit TRBD2. CDR3 length: 15 amino acids. J gave up 7 bases and V 6 bases, and 13 bases lay outside the gene matches. Germline assignment: CDR1 DFQATT and CDR2 SNEGSKA (reference sequence). For the CDR3, the DNA is TGCAGTGCCATACTAGCGGGGGCGCCCAGGGGGACCCAGTACTTC. Protein product: CSAILAGAPRGTQYF.

This chain uses TRBV28 with TRBJ2-3; TRBD1 matches 8 bases. This CDR3 has 15 amino acids. V trimming: 1 base; J trimming: 8 bases; junction bases outside the gene matches: 8. CDR1 MDHEN and CDR2 SYDVKM come from the germline V gene. For the CDR3, the DNA is TGTGCCAGCAGTTTATCTTGGACAGGGCGGCCTACGCAGTATTTT. Amino acid sequence: CASSLSWTGRPTQYF.

The chain joins TRBV20-1 to TRBJ2-7; 11 nucleotides line up with TRBD2. The CDR3 runs 18 residues. Germline lookup yields CDR1 DFQATT and CDR2 SNEGSKA (reference sequence). Trimming took 0 bases from V and 0 from J; bases not matched to a gene: 10. The CDR3 spells CSARDTGLAAITSYEQYF. CDR3 coding DNA: TGCAGTGCTAGAGATACGGGACTAGCGGCAATAACCTCCTACGAGCAGTACTTC.

This clonotype showed up just a few times. The chain links TRBV19 to TRBJ2-2; D perhaps matches TRBD1 (6 bases). Germline CDR1 LNHDA, CDR2 SQIVND (reference sequence). The CDR3 length is 16 residues. Trimming removed 5 bases at V and 4 bases at J, with 17 bases between. This CDR3 reads CASSFTGKGGTGELFF. CDR3 nucleotide sequence: TGTGCCAGTAGTTTCACAGGGAAGGGTGGCACCGGGGAGCTGTTTTTT. Full variable domain (missing parts from reference TRBV19 and TRBJ2-2): DGGITQSPKYLFRKEGQNVTLSCEQNLNHDAMYWYRQDPGQGLRLIYYSQIVNDFQKGDIAEGYSVSREKKESFPLTVTSAQKNPTAFYLCASSFTGKGGTGELFFGEGSRLTVL.

The genes are TRBV19 and TRBJ2-7; possible D gene TRBD2, 6 bases. The germline V gene has CDR1 LNHDA and CDR2 SQIVND (reference sequence). The CDR3 runs to 16 residues. The germline V and J ends were trimmed by 7 bases and 2 bases, with 21 bases remaining between them. CDR3 region: CASNNPGSGSPYEQYF. CDR3 nucleotide sequence: TGTGCCAGTAACAACCCTGGGAGCGGGTCCCCCTACGAGCAGTACTTC.

This chain joins TRBV28 and TRBJ1-5, with D possibly being TRBD1 (5 bases). V lost 2 bases and J 0 bases, leaving 17 bases between the germline ends. The CDR3 length is 18 residues. Germline-derived CDR1 and CDR2 are MDHEN and SYDVKM. The CDR3 loop reads CASSLPPLRDGSNQPQHF. In DNA form, the CDR3 reads TGTGCCAGCAGTTTACCCCCTCTCCGGGACGGTAGCAATCAGCCCCAGCATTTT.